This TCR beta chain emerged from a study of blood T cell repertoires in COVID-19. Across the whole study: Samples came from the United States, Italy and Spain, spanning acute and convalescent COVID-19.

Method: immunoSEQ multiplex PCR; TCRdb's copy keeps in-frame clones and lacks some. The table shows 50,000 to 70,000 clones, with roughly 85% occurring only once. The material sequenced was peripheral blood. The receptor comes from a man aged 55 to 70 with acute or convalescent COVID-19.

CDR3 bases: TGTGCCTGGAGTGTAAGCCCCCATGAGCAGTTCTTC. As protein: CAWSVSPHEQFF. The J gene is TRBJ2-1, the V gene TRBV30, with D hard to call. This CDR3 contains 12 residues. Trimming left V 0 bases short and J 8 bases short, with 8 bases between. Germline CDR1 is GTSNPN and CDR2 is SVGIG (reference sequence). Full variable domain (rest looked up from reference TRBV30 and TRBJ2-1): SQTIHQWPATLVQPVGSPLSLECTVEGTSNPNLYWYRQAAGRGLQLLFYSVGIGQISSEVPQNLSASRPQDRQFILSSKKLLLSDSGFYLCAWSVSPHEQFFGPGTRLTVL.